This entry is about one TCR beta chain. Its antigen is as yet unknown. This entry belongs to a study of blood T cells in healthy people across ages. Overall study results and limits: With donor CMV status unknown, expanded clonotype changes were possibly confounded. More naive CD4+ cells and higher diversity marked long-lived donors relative to aged donors.

The CDR3 is made up of 16 amino acids. The germline V gene has CDR1 MGHRA and CDR2 YSYEKL. V lost 3 bases to trimming and J lost 3 bases; unmatched junction nucleotides: 6. Then a second PCR, running about 6 to 11 cycles, was carried out with a sample-barcoded 5' primer and a J-beta primer mix. With 12 random nucleotides, a template-switch adaptor tagged each individual cDNA molecule. TCRdb reprocessed the 5' RACE reads via MiXCR and lists one record per CDR3 protein. This repertoire shows over 950,000 distinct CDR3 sequences, about 53% found once; its top ten account for over 20%. J is TRBJ1-2 and V is TRBV4-1; 11 nucleotides align to TRBD1. The sample consisted of blood. The origin of this receptor is a woman aged 55-69 years in good health. The CDR3 bases are TGCGCCAGCAGCCACGCAAAGGACAGGGGGCACTATGGCTACACCTTC. It specifies CASSHAKDRGHYGYTF.